This T cell receptor beta chain was recovered during a study of T cell responses to AZD1222 COVID-19 vaccine. Note on this clone: Its antigen is as yet unknown.

General study results and limits: No day 14 peak samples; only post-peak repertoires were characterized. Only a handful of people who got AZD1222 tested seropositive at baseline. Clonal diversity may have been underestimated in mostly white British donors. There were vaccine-associated CD4 TCRs across spike, dominant at 160-218 and 743-854.

TCRdb's table, derived via immunoSEQ multiplex PCR, lists solely in-frame clones and lacks some. The table lists some 120,000 clones, just over 85% of them singletons, with 8% to 10% in the top ten. In germline, CDR1 is MNHEY, CDR2 SVGAGI. Trimming removed 0 bases from V and 6 bases from J, with 11 bases in between. The CDR3 length is 14 residues. The chain employs TRBV6-5 and TRBJ1-1; D gene uncertain. Sequencing was performed on peripheral blood, taken on day 0 of AZD1222 vaccination. The sequence came from an adult in good health. The CDR3, as DNA: TGTGCCAGCAGTTACTCACAAGGAAACGCTGAAGCTTTCTTT. Its protein is CASSYSQGNAEAFF.